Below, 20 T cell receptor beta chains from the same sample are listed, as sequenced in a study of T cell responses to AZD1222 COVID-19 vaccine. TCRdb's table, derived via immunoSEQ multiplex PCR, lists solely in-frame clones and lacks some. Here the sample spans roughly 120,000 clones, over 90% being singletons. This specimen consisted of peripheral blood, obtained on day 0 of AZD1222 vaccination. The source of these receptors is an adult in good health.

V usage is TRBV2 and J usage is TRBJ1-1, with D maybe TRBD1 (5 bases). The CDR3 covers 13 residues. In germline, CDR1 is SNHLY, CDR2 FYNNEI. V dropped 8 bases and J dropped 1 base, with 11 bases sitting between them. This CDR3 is CASSPGPNTEAFF. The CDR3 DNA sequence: TGTGCCAGCTCGCCGGGACCGAACACTGAAGCTTTCTTT.

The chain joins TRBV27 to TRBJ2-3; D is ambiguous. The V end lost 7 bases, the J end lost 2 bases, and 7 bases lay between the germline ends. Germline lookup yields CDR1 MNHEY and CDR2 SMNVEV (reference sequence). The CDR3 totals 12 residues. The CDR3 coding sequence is TGTGCCAGCATCGACCCCACAGATACGCAGTATTTT. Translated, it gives CASIDPTDTQYF.

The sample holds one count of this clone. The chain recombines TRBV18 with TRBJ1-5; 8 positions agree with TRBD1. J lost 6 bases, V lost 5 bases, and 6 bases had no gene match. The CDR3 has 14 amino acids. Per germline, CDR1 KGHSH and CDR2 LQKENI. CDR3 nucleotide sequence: TGTGCCAGCTCATCAGGACAGGGAGGTCAGCCCCAGCATTTT. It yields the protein CASSSGQGGQPQHF.

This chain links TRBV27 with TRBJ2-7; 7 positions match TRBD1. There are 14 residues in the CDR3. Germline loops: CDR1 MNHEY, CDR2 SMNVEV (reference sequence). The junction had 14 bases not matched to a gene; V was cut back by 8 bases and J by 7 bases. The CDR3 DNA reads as TGTGCCAGCGGAGCCGGGACAGTCTTATGGGAGCAGTACTTC. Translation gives CASGAGTVLWEQYF.

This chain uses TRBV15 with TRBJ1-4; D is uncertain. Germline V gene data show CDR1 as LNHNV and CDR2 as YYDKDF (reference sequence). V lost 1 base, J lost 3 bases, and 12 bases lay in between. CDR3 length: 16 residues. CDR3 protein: CATSRGELSANEKLFF. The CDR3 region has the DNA TGTGCCACCAGCAGAGGAGAACTGAGCGCTAATGAAAAACTGTTTTTT.

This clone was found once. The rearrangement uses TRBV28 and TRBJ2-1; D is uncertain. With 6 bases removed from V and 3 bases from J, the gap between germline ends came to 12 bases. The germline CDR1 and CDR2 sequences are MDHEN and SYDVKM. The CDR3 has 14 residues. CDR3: CASRRPAVYNEQFF. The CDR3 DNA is TGTGCCAGCAGAAGACCGGCTGTCTACAATGAGCAGTTCTTC. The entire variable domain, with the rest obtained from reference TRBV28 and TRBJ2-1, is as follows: DVKVTQSSRYLVKRTGEKVFLECVQDMDHENMFWYRQDPGLGLRLIYFSYDVKMKEKGDIPEGYSVSREKKERFSLILESASTNQTSMYLCASRRPAVYNEQFFGPGTRLTVL.

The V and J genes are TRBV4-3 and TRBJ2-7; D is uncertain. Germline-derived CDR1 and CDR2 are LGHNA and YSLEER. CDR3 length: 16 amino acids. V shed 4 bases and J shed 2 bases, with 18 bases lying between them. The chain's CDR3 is CASSLERAVGAYEQYF. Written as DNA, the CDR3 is TGCGCCAGCAGCCTAGAAAGGGCGGTTGGGGCCTACGAGCAGTACTTC.

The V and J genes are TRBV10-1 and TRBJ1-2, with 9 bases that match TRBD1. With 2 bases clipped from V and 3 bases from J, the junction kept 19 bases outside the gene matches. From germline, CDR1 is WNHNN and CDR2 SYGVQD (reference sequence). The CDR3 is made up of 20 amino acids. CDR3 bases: TGCGCCAGCAGTGAGCCCCCCGTGCGGGACAGGGTTTCGGGGGACTATGGCTACACCTTC. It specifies CASSEPPVRDRVSGDYGYTF.

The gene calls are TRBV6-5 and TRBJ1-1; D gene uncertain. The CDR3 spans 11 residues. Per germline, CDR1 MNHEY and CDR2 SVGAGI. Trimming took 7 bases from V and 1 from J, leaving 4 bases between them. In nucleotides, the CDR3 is TGTGCCAGCATAAGGAACACTGAAGCTTTCTTT. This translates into CASIRNTEAFF.

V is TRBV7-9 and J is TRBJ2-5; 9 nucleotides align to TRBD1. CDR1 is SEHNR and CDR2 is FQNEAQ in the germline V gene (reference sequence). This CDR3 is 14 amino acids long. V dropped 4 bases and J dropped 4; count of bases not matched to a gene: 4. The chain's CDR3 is CASSSPGQGETQYF. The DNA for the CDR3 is TGTGCCAGCAGCTCGCCGGGACAGGGAGAGACCCAGTACTTC.

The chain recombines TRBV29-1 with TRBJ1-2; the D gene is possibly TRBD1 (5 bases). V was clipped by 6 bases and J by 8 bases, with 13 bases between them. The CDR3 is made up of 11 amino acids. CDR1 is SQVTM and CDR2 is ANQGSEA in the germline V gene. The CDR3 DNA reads TGCAGCGTGGGGGGATCTGAGGGCTACACCTTC. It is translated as CSVGGSEGYTF.

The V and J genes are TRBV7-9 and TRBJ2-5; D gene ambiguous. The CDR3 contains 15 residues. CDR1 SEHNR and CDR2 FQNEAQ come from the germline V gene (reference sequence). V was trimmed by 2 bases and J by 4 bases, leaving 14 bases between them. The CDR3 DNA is TGTGCCAGCAGCTTATCGCTTGCAGGTCGAGAGACCCAGTACTTC. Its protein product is CASSLSLAGRETQYF.

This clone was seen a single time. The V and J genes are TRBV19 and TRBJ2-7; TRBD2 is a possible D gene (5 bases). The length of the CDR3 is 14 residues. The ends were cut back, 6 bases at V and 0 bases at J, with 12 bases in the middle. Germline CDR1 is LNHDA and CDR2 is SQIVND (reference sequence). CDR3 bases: TGTGCCAGTAGACGGACTGAGAGCTCCTACGAGCAGTACTTC. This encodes CASRRTESSYEQYF.

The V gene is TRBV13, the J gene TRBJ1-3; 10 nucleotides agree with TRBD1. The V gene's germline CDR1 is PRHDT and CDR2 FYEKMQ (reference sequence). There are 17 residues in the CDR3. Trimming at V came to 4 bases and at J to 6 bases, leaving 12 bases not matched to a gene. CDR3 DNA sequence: TGTGCCAGCAGCTCCTCTCTGGGACAGGGGAATACAAACACCATATATTTT. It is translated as CASSSSLGQGNTNTIYF.

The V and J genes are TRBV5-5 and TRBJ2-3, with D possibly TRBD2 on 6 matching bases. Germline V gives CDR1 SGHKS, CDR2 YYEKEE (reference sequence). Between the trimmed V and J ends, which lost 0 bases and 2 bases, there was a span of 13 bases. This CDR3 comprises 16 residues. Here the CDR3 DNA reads TGTGCCAGCAGCTTGGCGGAGGGTACCTCCACAGATACGCAGTATTTT. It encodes CASSLAEGTSTDTQYF.

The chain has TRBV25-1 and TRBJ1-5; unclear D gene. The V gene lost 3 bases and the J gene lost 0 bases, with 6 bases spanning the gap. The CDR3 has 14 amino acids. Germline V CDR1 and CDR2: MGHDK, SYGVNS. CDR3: CASSEYSSNQPQHF. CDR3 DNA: TGTGCCAGCAGTGAGTACAGTAGCAATCAGCCCCAGCATTTT. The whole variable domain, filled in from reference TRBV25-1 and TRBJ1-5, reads EADIYQTPRYLVIGTGKKITLECSQTMGHDKMYWYQQDPGMELHLIHYSYGVNSTEKGDLSSESTVSRIRTEHFPLTLESARPSHTSQYLCASSEYSSNQPQHFGDGTRLSIL.

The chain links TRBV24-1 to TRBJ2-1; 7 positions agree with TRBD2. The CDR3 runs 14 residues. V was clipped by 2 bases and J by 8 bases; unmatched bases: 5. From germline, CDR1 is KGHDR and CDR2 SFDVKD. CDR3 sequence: CATSDYERDHEQFF. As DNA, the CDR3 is TGTGCCACCAGTGATTACGAGCGGGACCATGAGCAGTTCTTC.

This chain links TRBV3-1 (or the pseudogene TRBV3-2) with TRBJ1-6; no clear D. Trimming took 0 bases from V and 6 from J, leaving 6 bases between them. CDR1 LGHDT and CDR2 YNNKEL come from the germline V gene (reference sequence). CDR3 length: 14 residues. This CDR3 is CASSQELVNSPLHF. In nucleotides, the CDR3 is TGTGCCAGCAGCCAAGAATTGGTTAATTCACCCCTCCACTTT.

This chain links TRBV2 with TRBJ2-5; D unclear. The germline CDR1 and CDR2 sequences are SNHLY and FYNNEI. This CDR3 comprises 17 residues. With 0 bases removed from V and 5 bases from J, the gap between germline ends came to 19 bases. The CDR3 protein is CASSEARLGSVGETQYF. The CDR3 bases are TGTGCCAGCAGTGAAGCGCGGCTGGGCAGCGTCGGTGAGACCCAGTACTTC.

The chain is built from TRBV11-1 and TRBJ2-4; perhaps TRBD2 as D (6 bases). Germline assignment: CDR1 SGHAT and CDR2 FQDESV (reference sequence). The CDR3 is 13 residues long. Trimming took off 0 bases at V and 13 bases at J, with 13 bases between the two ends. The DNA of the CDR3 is TGTGCCAGCAGCTTAGCGCGCCGGGACTTGCAGTACTTC. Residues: CASSLARRDLQYF. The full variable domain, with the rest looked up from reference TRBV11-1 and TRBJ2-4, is EAEVAQSPRYKITEKSQAVAFWCDPISGHATLYWYRQILGQGPELLVQFQDESVVDDSQLPKDRFSAERLKGVDSTLKIQPAELGDSAMYLCASSLARRDLQYFGAGTRLSVL.